This T cell receptor (beta chain) was captured by sequencing in a study of shared clonotypes between healthy human individuals. The overall study: Per donor, CD8 memory used one plate, CD8 naive used two, CD4 memory used three and CD4 naive used three.

Per the original methods: Filtering was not the same, since immunoSEQ gave junction-only sequences without quality scores. Libraries were prepared by immunoSEQ multiplex PCR; TCRdb keeps only in-frame clonotypes and omits some of them. The DNA was the basis for D and trimming; V, J and clone size are from that table. Among around 940,000 clones listed, 76% were seen once. About this clone itself: Its target is unknown.

Overall study results and limits: Sampling involved blood alone; tissue repertoires likely differ. The generation probabilities recorded for non-shared clonotypes fell below those of clonotypes shared by all four donors.

This TCR was sampled from a man between 18 and 35 years old in good health. Sequencing was performed on memory CD4+ T cells sorted from blood. The subset here: CD45RA-negative fraction.

In DNA, the CDR3 is TGCGCCAGCAGCATCCCCCTAGCGGGAGGGCCGCAGGGCGGGGAGCTGTTTTTT. It yields the protein CASSIPLAGGPQGGELFF. This chain uses TRBV5-1 with TRBJ2-2; 12 bases fit TRBD2. CDR3 size: 18 residues. Germline loops: CDR1 SGHRS, CDR2 YFSETQ. V trimming: 4 bases; J trimming: 7 bases; junction bases outside the gene matches: 14.